Listed here is a single T cell receptor (beta chain). It lacks a known antigen. No much larger clone is present one base from it, and per-base qualities are unavailable. This specimen's time point label, interpreted: about 28 days (+/-7) after the second vaccine dose. AZD1222 recipients with second doses at about 4 weeks or about 12 weeks were pooled, because spike-specific TCR depth and breadth did not differ between schedules. Vaccinee samples were obtained from the UK trials COV001 and COV002, which included a single-blind randomized controlled phase 2/3 trial of AZD1222 (ChAdOx1 nCoV-19) in healthy adults. Trial participant PBMC samples were collected at day 0 and day 28 after the second dose for TCRbeta chain sequencing. The CDR3 regions of human TCRbeta chains were analyzed by immunosequencing. As for the authors' bioinformatics: TCRs in the repertoires were matched against a reference library of SARS-CoV-2-specific TCRs that had been generated with the MIRA antigen-specificity platform. Breadth was defined as the fraction of unique TCRs that were SARS-CoV-2-associated. Depth was defined as the fraction of total T cells that were SARS-CoV-2-associated. Using the MIRA data, every spike-specific TCR was mapped to the spike region that the TCR reacted to and assigned to either a CD4 or a CD8 class. Log10-transformed breadth and depth values were compared by one-way ANOVA with Sidak's multiple comparisons tests. In its TCRdb copy, this immuneACCESS table keeps in-frame sequences only and misses some clones. Where compared with another copy, unresolved V genes explain less than half of these, and the others have no known cause. That table supplies the V and J calls and clone size; D and trimming were determined from the DNA. For this sample the table gives fewer than 120,000 clones, of which around nine tenths were detected only once. The ten largest make up 15% of the sample.

This entry comes from a study of T cell responses to AZD1222 COVID-19 vaccine (dated by TCRdb to about 2021). Broadly, across the study: TCR sequencing was performed for roughly 250 trial participants, of whom 200 to 220 were given two doses of AZD1222 and some 25 were given two doses of MenACWY control vaccine. Trial participants were enrolled into age subgroups of 18-55, 56-69 and 70-plus years, which contained about 150, 28 and 57 TCR-sequenced participants, respectively.

The CDR3 numbers 11 residues from cysteine through phenylalanine. Only CDR3 DNA remains: 33 bases, in frame from the first base. The germline V gene encodes CDR1 MDHEN and CDR2 SYDVKM. At the junction V is shortened by 5 bases and J by 9 bases, with 8 bases in between. The paper as a whole reports these results and caveats: Reportedly, almost half of the unique spike-specific TCRs recognized epitopes lying outside the regions that are mutated in the B.1.351 and B.1.1.7 variants. Because no day 14 peak-response samples were available, repertoires were characterized only after the peak T cell response. Conclusions about previously exposed vaccinees are limited because only five to seven AZD1222 recipients were SARS-CoV-2 seropositive at baseline. CD4 TCRs associated with the vaccine covered the entire spike protein, and the dominant responses were in regions 160-218 and 743-854. Participants were mostly white British and included more females than males, and it was suggested by the authors that clonal diversity may have been underestimated. A significant rise in spike-specific TCR breadth and depth was observed after two AZD1222 doses relative to day 0 and relative to MenACWY recipients. In the small 56-69-year group, the increase in depth fell short of significance, most likely because of low power.

The source of this sequence is an adult who received the AZD1222 COVID-19 vaccine. Rearrangement joined TRBV28 to TRBJ2-1; no D gene can be assigned with confidence. The specimen was peripheral blood, collected 28 days after the second AZD1222 dose. The CDR3 reads as follows: CASSPGSEQFF. The nucleotide sequence reads TGTGCCAGCAGTCCTGGTAGTGAGCAGTTCTTC.